This T cell receptor beta chain originates from a study of cytotoxic CD8 clonotypes in ibrutinib-treated CLL. The overall study: A median around twelve months of treatment, range 6 to 36, preceded the collection of response samples. General study results and limits: Timing of sampling differed between sustained-remission and progressing patients. Clonality was elevated at ibrutinib response and had returned toward baseline at progression.

In the case of this clone: Its matching antigen is unknown.

This CDR3 region has 13 residues. Trimming removed 4 bases at V and 2 bases at J, with 7 bases between. Per the germline V gene, CDR1 is SGDLS and CDR2 is YYNGEE. Profiled with immunoSEQ multiplex PCR; TCRdb holds only in-frame clones, not every one. This sample carries 150,000 to 200,000 clones, about two thirds of them seen once, and the ten largest clones take around 15%. The clonotype comes from a human donor with chronic lymphocytic leukemia. The sequencing here drew on PBMCs, taken after 24 months of ibrutinib treatment. V usage is TRBV9 and J usage is TRBJ1-3, with D perhaps matching TRBD1 (6 bases). Written as DNA, the CDR3 is TGTGCCAGCAGCCGGGACACTGGAAACACCATATATTTT. It translates to CASSRDTGNTIYF.